Below, 18 T cell receptor beta chains from the same sample are listed, as sequenced in a study of blood T cell repertoires in COVID-19. Sequenced by immunoSEQ multiplex PCR; TCRdb stores in-frame clones only, minus some. Among 90,000 or so clones listed, about nine tenths were seen once. Sequenced material: peripheral blood. The receptors stem from a man between 60 and 75 years old with acute or convalescent COVID-19.

The J gene is TRBJ2-2, the V gene TRBV2; TRBD1 matches 7 bases. The ends lost 4 bases at V and 3 bases at J; junction bases unmatched: 5. Germline V gene sequence: CDR1 SNHLY, CDR2 FYNNEI. This CDR3 region has 15 residues. CDR3 DNA sequence: TGTGCCAGCAGTGGGCAGGGGGTCTACACCGGGGAGCTGTTTTTT. Translation: CASSGQGVYTGELFF.

The J gene is TRBJ2-3, the V gene TRBV6-2 or TRBV6-3; 14 bases agree with TRBD2. The CDR3 runs to 16 residues. CDR1 and CDR2 (germline): MNHEY, SVGEGT. V shed 4 bases, J shed 4 bases, and the junction held 4 bases outside the gene matches. This CDR3 reads CASSSGLAGVSDTQYF. DNA of the CDR3: TGTGCCAGCAGTTCGGGACTAGCGGGGGTTTCAGATACGCAGTATTTT.

This clone was detected once. The junction departs from the called germline gene at one end, perhaps through a read error. Additional DNA sequences in this sample encode the identical CDR3. CDR3 coding DNA: TGTGCCAGCAGTGTAGAGGGGGTAACGGGCTATGGCTACACCTTC. Translating it yields CASSVEGVTGYGYTF. The V call is TRBV9, the J call TRBJ1-2; possibly TRBD1 for D (6 bases). Germline CDR1 and CDR2: SGDLS and YYNGEE. There are 15 residues in the CDR3.

This clone was counted between two and nine times. This rearrangement joins TRBV4-2 to TRBJ1-4, with 7 nucleotides matching TRBD1. The J segment lost 2 bases and the V segment lost 1 base, leaving 7 bases of the junction unmatched. The CDR3 runs to 17 residues. CDR1 LGHNA and CDR2 YNFKEQ come from the germline V gene. The CDR3 loop reads CASSQAKTTGTNEKLFF. CDR3 in DNA: TGTGCCAGCAGCCAAGCAAAAACGACAGGGACTAATGAAAAACTGTTTTTT.

This clone was detected only a few times. The same CDR3 can be traced to other DNA sequences in this sample. The V and J genes are TRBV5-1 and TRBJ1-1; TRBD1 matches at 8 bases. Germline V gene lookup returns CDR1 SGHRS and CDR2 YFSETQ. The V gene end was trimmed by 3 bases and the J gene end by 5 bases; junction bases not matched to a gene: 6. The CDR3 runs 14 residues. As DNA, the CDR3 is TGCGCCAGCAGCTCGCAGGGGGCGAGAACTGAAGCTTTCTTT. This gives the protein CASSSQGARTEAFF. The full variable domain, its missing parts supplied by reference TRBV5-1 and TRBJ1-1, is KAGVTQTPRYLIKTRGQQVTLSCSPISGHRSVSWYQQTPGQGLQFLFEYFSETQRNKGNFPGRFSGRQFSNSRSEMNVSTLELGDSALYLCASSSQGARTEAFFGQGTRLTVV.

This clone has more than one count but fewer than ten. This sequence joins TRBV6-5 and TRBJ2-1, with TRBD2 identical over 10 bases. The CDR3 is 14 amino acids. Germline V lookup: CDR1 MNHEY, CDR2 SVGAGI. V lost 7 bases to trimming and J lost 7 bases; unmatched junction nucleotides: 7. The CDR3 sequence is CASTIAGGRNEQFF. The CDR3 region has the DNA TGTGCCAGCACCATAGCGGGAGGTAGGAATGAGCAGTTCTTC.

The chain couples TRBV6-5 to TRBJ2-5, with 7 bases identical to TRBD2. CDR1 and CDR2 from the germline V gene are MNHEY and SVGAGI. The length of the CDR3 is 14 residues. The V segment lost 11 bases and the J segment 5 bases; nucleotides outside the gene matches: 14. CDR3 protein: CAAGDRVRLETQYF. The CDR3 DNA reads as TGTGCCGCGGGAGATCGAGTCCGGTTGGAGACCCAGTACTTC.

The V and J genes are TRBV6-1 and TRBJ2-3; 9 bases match TRBD1. The CDR3 is 15 residues long. The germline gives CDR1 MNHNS, CDR2 SASEGT. J was trimmed by 8 bases and V by 3 bases; bases with no gene match: 9. The CDR3 loop reads CASSEGQGYSGTQYF. The CDR3 coding sequence is TGTGCCAGCAGTGAGGGACAGGGCTATTCTGGTACGCAGTATTTT.

The V gene is TRBV4-2, the J gene TRBJ2-2; D is unclear. The germline CDR1 and CDR2 sequences are LGHNA and YNFKEQ. This CDR3 is built from 16 residues. V gave up 4 bases and J gave up 2 bases, with 14 bases separating them. CDR3 in amino acids: CASSRQANTNTGELFF. In nucleotides, the CDR3 is TGTGCCAGCAGCCGCCAAGCGAATACCAACACCGGGGAGCTGTTTTTT.

The rearrangement links TRBV7-9 to TRBJ2-3; D is perhaps TRBD2 (6 bases). CDR1 and CDR2 from the germline V gene are SEHNR and FQNEAQ (reference sequence). Deletions cut 6 bases from V and 1 base from J, with 14 bases between. This CDR3 spans 15 amino acids. The CDR3 region is CASSSMSGGTDTQYF. Written as DNA, the CDR3 is TGTGCCAGCAGTTCCATGTCGGGGGGCACAGATACGCAGTATTTT. Drawing the rest from reference TRBV7-9 and TRBJ2-3, the complete variable domain is DTGVSQNPRHKITKRGQNVTFRCDPISEHNRLYWYRQTLGQGPEFLTYFQNEAQLEKSRLLSDRFSAERPKGSFSTLEIQRTEQGDSAMYLCASSSMSGGTDTQYFGPGTRLTVL.

This clone was seen a handful of times. The J gene is TRBJ1-5, the V gene TRBV19; perhaps TRBD1 as D (6 bases). Trimming took 5 bases from V and 5 from J, leaving 22 bases between them. In germline, CDR1 is LNHDA, CDR2 SQIVND (reference sequence). There are 17 residues in the CDR3. CDR3 coding DNA: TGTGCCAGTAGTCGACGGGACATGGGGGGAGGGGATCAGCCCCAGCATTTT. It yields the protein CASSRRDMGGGDQPQHF.

The V and J genes are TRBV2 and TRBJ2-3; 7 bases line up with TRBD1. The CDR3 runs 14 residues. The V gene end was trimmed by 6 bases and the J gene end by 2 bases; junction bases not matched to a gene: 5. Germline loops: CDR1 SNHLY, CDR2 FYNNEI. The CDR3 sequence is CASRRTGPTDTQYF. The CDR3 DNA follows: TGTGCCAGCAGGCGGACAGGCCCCACAGATACGCAGTATTTT.

The V gene is TRBV2, the J gene TRBJ2-1; 13 bases fit TRBD2. J lost 7 bases, V lost 2 bases, and 11 bases had no gene match. Germline-derived CDR1 and CDR2 are SNHLY and FYNNEI. The CDR3 is made up of 18 amino acids. The CDR3, as DNA: TGTGCCAGCAGTGAAACCCCCTTAGGACTAGCGGGAGATAATGAGCAGTTCTTC. It codes for CASSETPLGLAGDNEQFF. Looking up the rest from reference TRBV2 and TRBJ2-1 gives the full variable domain: EPEVTQTPSHQVTQMGQEVILRCVPISNHLYFYWYRQILGQKVEFLVSFYNNEISEKSEIFDDQFSVERPDGSNFTLKIRSTKLEDSAMYFCASSETPLGLAGDNEQFFGPGTRLTVL.

This chain uses TRBV12-5 with TRBJ1-1; 8 bases match TRBD1. The CDR3 is 15 residues long. Germline loops: CDR1 LGHNT, CDR2 FRNRAP. Germline trimming cut 6 bases from V and 1 base from J; bases unmatched to any gene: 7. The CDR3 is CASGTGQGANTEAFF. The CDR3 nucleotides are TGTGCTAGTGGGACCGGGCAGGGGGCGAACACTGAAGCTTTCTTT.

This chain links TRBV30 with TRBJ1-4; TRBD1 is a possible D gene (5 bases). V shed 4 bases and J shed 5 bases, with 14 bases lying between them. The germline CDR1 and CDR2 sequences are GTSNPN and SVGIG (reference sequence). This CDR3 contains 14 residues. The CDR3 loop reads CAWKDGRGNEKLFF. In DNA form, the CDR3 reads TGTGCCTGGAAGGATGGACGGGGGAATGAAAAACTGTTTTTT.

This clone showed up just a few times. The chain recombines TRBV2 with TRBJ2-2; TRBD1 agrees at 7 bases. Looked up from germline, CDR1 is SNHLY and CDR2 is FYNNEI. Trimming removed 7 bases from V and 4 bases from J; junction bases left unmatched: 6. The CDR3 covers 14 residues. CDR3 sequence reads: CASKPGQSTGELFF. The CDR3 DNA reads TGTGCCAGCAAGCCGGGACAGAGCACCGGGGAGCTGTTTTTT. Complete variable domain (other parts from reference TRBV2 and TRBJ2-2): EPEVTQTPSHQVTQMGQEVILRCVPISNHLYFYWYRQILGQKVEFLVSFYNNEISEKSEIFDDQFSVERPDGSNFTLKIRSTKLEDSAMYFCASKPGQSTGELFFGEGSRLTVL.

This clone came up a few times. The CDR3 here is CASSHARSRGDGGTEAFF. CDR3 DNA sequence: TGTGCCAGCAGTCACGCCCGGAGCAGGGGCGATGGAGGCACTGAAGCTTTCTTT. The chain is built from TRBV6-6 and TRBJ1-1, with D perhaps TRBD1 (6 bases). The CDR3 extends over 18 amino acids. Germline V CDR1 and CDR2: MNHNY, SVGAGI (reference sequence). Trimming pared 5 bases from V and 4 bases from J, leaving 26 bases between.

The V call is TRBV6-6, the J call TRBJ1-2; D is unclear. Germline CDR1 reads MNHNY; CDR2 reads SVGAGI (reference sequence). The length of the CDR3 is 13 residues. Trimming left V 5 bases short and J 4 bases short, with 11 bases between. Here the CDR3 DNA reads TGTGCCAGCAGTGACGGAGTGAGCTATGGCTACACCTTC. Translated, it gives CASSDGVSYGYTF.